A selection of T cell receptor beta chains follows, all from one sample in a study of early T cells in non-severe SARS-CoV-2 infection. TCRdb re-derived calls from the 5' RACE reads in MiXCR, one entry per CDR3 protein. This table holds about 64,000 distinct CDR3 sequences, roughly 12% found once. The sample in question was whole blood, obtained at baseline. Source of these receptors: an adult who was a healthcare worker with PCR-confirmed SARS-CoV-2 infection or an uninfected control (not recorded which). Each CDR3 is given with its conserved first and last residue. Fields, in order: V gene, D gene, clone size, J gene, CDR3 protein, CDR3 DNA. D genes are given only for firm matches. A clone size is listed for some rows: how often the clone was seen (once, few, many), or a class if it is expanded.

v_gene: TRBV7-2
d_gene: -
abundance: few
j_gene: TRBJ1-5
CDR3aa: CASSPPGSYNQPQHF
CDR3nt: TGTGCCAGCAGTCCCCCAGGGAGTTACAATCAGCCCCAGCATTTT

v_gene: TRBV15
d_gene: -
abundance: many
j_gene: TRBJ2-7
CDR3aa: CATSREMTGSLYEQYF
CDR3nt: TGTGCCACCAGCAGAGAGATGACAGGTTCGCTATACGAGCAGTACTTC

v_gene: TRBV28
d_gene: -
abundance: few
j_gene: TRBJ2-1
CDR3aa: CASSFLREQFF
CDR3nt: TGTGCCAGCAGTTTCCTTCGTGAGCAGTTCTTC

v_gene: TRBV30
d_gene: TRBD2
abundance: -
j_gene: TRBJ2-1
CDR3aa: CAWSGLAGSLRSYNEQFF
CDR3nt: TGTGCCTGGAGTGGACTAGCGGGCTCCCTCCGGTCCTACAATGAGCAGTTCTTC

v_gene: TRBV20-1
d_gene: -
abundance: few
j_gene: TRBJ1-4
CDR3aa: CSARRQRNEKLFF
CDR3nt: TGCAGTGCTAGAAGACAGCGTAATGAAAAACTGTTTTTT

v_gene: TRBV18
d_gene: -
abundance: medium-sized
j_gene: TRBJ1-2
CDR3aa: CASSPQGLLNYGYTF
CDR3nt: TGTGCCAGCTCACCCCAAGGGCTGCTTAACTATGGCTACACCTTC

v_gene: TRBV11-2
d_gene: TRBD1
abundance: many
j_gene: TRBJ2-2
CDR3aa: CASSLDRDSKAGELFF
CDR3nt: TGTGCCAGCAGCTTAGATCGGGACAGCAAGGCCGGGGAGCTGTTTTTT

v_gene: TRBV6-1
d_gene: -
abundance: -
j_gene: TRBJ1-2
CDR3aa: CASNPGVNYGYTF
CDR3nt: TGTGCCAGCAACCCAGGAGTTAACTATGGCTACACCTTC

v_gene: TRBV11-2
d_gene: -
abundance: few
j_gene: TRBJ1-5
CDR3aa: CASSFSGPNQPQHF
CDR3nt: TGTGCCAGCAGCTTTTCAGGGCCCAATCAGCCCCAGCATTTT

v_gene: TRBV5-4
d_gene: TRBD1
abundance: few
j_gene: TRBJ1-5
CDR3aa: CASSRGTGQPQHF
CDR3nt: TGTGCCAGCAGCCGCGGGACAGGGCAGCCCCAGCATTTT

v_gene: TRBV18
d_gene: -
abundance: few
j_gene: TRBJ1-1
CDR3aa: CASSPRAGDTPGTEAFF
CDR3nt: TGTGCCAGCTCACCAAGGGCAGGGGACACTCCCGGTACTGAAGCTTTCTTT

v_gene: TRBV10-3
d_gene: TRBD1
abundance: -
j_gene: TRBJ2-5
CDR3aa: CAISGDSQETQYF
CDR3nt: TGTGCCATCAGTGGGGACAGTCAAGAGACCCAGTACTTC

v_gene: TRBV20-1
d_gene: TRBD2
abundance: many
j_gene: TRBJ2-1
CDR3aa: CSALIKLAPSYNEQFF
CDR3nt: TGCAGTGCGCTAATAAAACTAGCGCCCTCCTACAATGAGCAGTTCTTC

v_gene: TRBV2
d_gene: TRBD1
abundance: -
j_gene: TRBJ2-1
CDR3aa: CASSPLTRDRGNNEQFF
CDR3nt: TGTGCCAGCAGTCCCCTGACCCGGGACAGGGGAAACAATGAGCAGTTCTTC

v_gene: TRBV7-9
d_gene: TRBD2
abundance: many
j_gene: TRBJ2-1
CDR3aa: CASRPPGAQTSGRVYSEQFF
CDR3nt: TGTGCCAGCAGGCCCCCGGGGGCGCAGACTAGCGGGAGAGTATATAGTGAGCAGTTCTTC

v_gene: TRBV10-1
d_gene: TRBD1
abundance: -
j_gene: TRBJ2-5
CDR3aa: CASSDSGTGVRETQYF
CDR3nt: TGCGCCAGCAGTGACTCCGGGACAGGGGTGCGAGAGACCCAGTACTTC

v_gene: TRBV28
d_gene: TRBD2
abundance: many
j_gene: TRBJ2-1
CDR3aa: CASSWMGLAQNEQFF
CDR3nt: TGTGCCAGCAGTTGGATGGGACTAGCTCAGAATGAGCAGTTCTTC

v_gene: TRBV4-2
d_gene: TRBD1
abundance: -
j_gene: TRBJ2-3
CDR3aa: CASSQVSGTGVTDTQYF
CDR3nt: TGTGCCAGCAGCCAGGTATCCGGGACAGGGGTTACAGATACGCAGTATTTT

v_gene: TRBV20-1
d_gene: TRBD1
abundance: -
j_gene: TRBJ1-5
CDR3aa: CSARDRGRDRGQPQHF
CDR3nt: TGCAGTGCTAGAGATCGCGGTCGGGACAGGGGCCAGCCCCAGCATTTT

v_gene: TRBV28
d_gene: TRBD2
abundance: many
j_gene: TRBJ2-1
CDR3aa: CVSTLAGGNEQFF
CDR3nt: TGTGTCAGCACCCTAGCGGGGGGAAATGAGCAGTTCTTC

v_gene: TRBV29-1
d_gene: -
abundance: -
j_gene: TRBJ1-3
CDR3aa: CSASLPPDGNTIYF
CDR3nt: TGCAGCGCCAGTCTCCCCCCGGATGGAAACACCATATATTTT

v_gene: TRBV7-2
d_gene: TRBD2
abundance: few
j_gene: TRBJ2-3
CDR3aa: CASSLGSLAGGQDTQYF
CDR3nt: TGTGCCAGCAGCTTAGGTAGCTTAGCGGGGGGGCAAGATACGCAGTATTTT

v_gene: TRBV5-1
d_gene: -
abundance: many
j_gene: TRBJ1-1
CDR3aa: CASSPAVESNTEAFF
CDR3nt: TGCGCCAGCAGCCCGGCCGTCGAAAGTAACACTGAAGCTTTCTTT

v_gene: TRBV6-5
d_gene: TRBD2
abundance: many
j_gene: TRBJ2-2
CDR3aa: CATKTSGANTGELFF
CDR3nt: TGTGCCACTAAGACTAGCGGGGCGAACACCGGGGAGCTGTTTTTT

v_gene: TRBV10-1
d_gene: TRBD1
abundance: -
j_gene: TRBJ1-1
CDR3aa: CASSQGQGNTEAFF
CDR3nt: TGCGCCAGCAGTCAAGGACAGGGCAACACTGAAGCTTTCTTT

v_gene: TRBV19
d_gene: TRBD2
abundance: -
j_gene: TRBJ2-3
CDR3aa: CAISGLAGGVADTQYF
CDR3nt: TGTGCCATTTCCGGACTAGCGGGAGGGGTCGCAGATACGCAGTATTTT

v_gene: TRBV28
d_gene: -
abundance: -
j_gene: TRBJ2-3
CDR3aa: CASSLYSGDTQYF
CDR3nt: TGTGCCAGCAGTCTCTACAGTGGAGATACGCAGTATTTT

v_gene: TRBV6-2/TRBV6-3
d_gene: TRBD1
abundance: -
j_gene: TRBJ2-4
CDR3aa: CASRPPTGAKNIQYF
CDR3nt: TGTGCCAGCAGACCGCCGACAGGGGCCAAAAACATTCAGTACTTC

v_gene: TRBV27
d_gene: TRBD1
abundance: -
j_gene: TRBJ2-7
CDR3aa: CASSWTGPYEQYF
CDR3nt: TGTGCCAGCAGTTGGACAGGGCCCTACGAGCAGTACTTC